What follows are 8 T cell receptor beta chains derived from one specimen sequenced in a study of cytomegalovirus exposure and HLA in healthy donors. The PCR was carried out with 60 Vbeta primers and 13 Jbeta primers. The method was immunoSEQ multiplex PCR; TCRdb's version includes in-frame clones alone and lacks a portion of them. The sample includes about 140,000 clones, roughly four fifths of them seen just once. The sequencing input was PBMCs. These receptors came from a woman in her sixties or seventies in good health and CMV-seropositive.

CDR3 nucleotides: TGTGCCAGCAGCCCCCGGGTGGGTGAGCAGTTCTTC. This sequence encodes CASSPRVGEQFF. This chain uses TRBV7-2 with TRBJ2-1; D is unclear. The CDR3 runs 12 residues. Trimming took off 5 bases at V and 9 bases at J, with 11 bases between the two ends. Germline V CDR1 and CDR2: SGHTA, FQGNSA.

This clone has only one observation. CDR3 protein: CASSVGGPNEKLFF. Here the CDR3 DNA reads TGTGCCAGCAGTGTCGGGGGACCTAATGAAAAACTGTTTTTT. The chain joins TRBV28 to TRBJ1-4; D might be TRBD1 (5 bases). V was trimmed by 5 bases and J by 3 bases, leaving 10 bases between them. Germline-derived CDR1 and CDR2 are MDHEN and SYDVKM. The CDR3 spans 14 residues.

This clone occurred once. This rearrangement joins TRBV4-3 to TRBJ2-1, with D possibly TRBD2 on 6 matching bases. The CDR3 totals 16 residues. CDR1 and CDR2 (germline): LGHNA, YSLEER. The V gene lost 3 bases and the J gene lost 0 bases, with 12 bases spanning the gap. The CDR3 loop reads CASSQGNSGSYNEQFF. In nucleotides, the CDR3 is TGCGCCAGCAGCCAGGGAAATAGCGGCTCCTACAATGAGCAGTTCTTC.

The rearrangement joins TRBV19 to TRBJ1-2; 8 bases fit TRBD1. The CDR3 sequence is 15 residues long. The germline V gene encodes CDR1 LNHDA and CDR2 SQIVND (reference sequence). The junction had 6 bases not matched to a gene; V was cut back by 5 bases and J by 1 base. The CDR3 loop is CASSPSGGLNYGYTF. CDR3 bases: TGTGCCAGTAGTCCATCAGGGGGCCTTAACTATGGCTACACCTTC.

This chain connects TRBV9 to TRBJ2-7, with D possibly TRBD1 on 5 matching bases. This CDR3 is built from 14 residues. V lost 3 bases, J lost 0 bases, and 10 bases lay in between. Germline V gives CDR1 SGDLS, CDR2 YYNGEE. CDR3 sequence reads: CASSARQSSYEQYF. For the CDR3, the DNA is TGTGCCAGCAGCGCCAGACAGAGCTCCTACGAGCAGTACTTC. The full variable domain, its missing parts supplied by reference TRBV9 and TRBJ2-7, is DSGVTQTPKHLITATGQRVTLRCSPRSGDLSVYWYQQSLDQGLQFLIQYYNGEERAKGNILERFSAQQFPDLHSELNLSSLELGDSALYFCASSARQSSYEQYFGPGTRLTVT.

This clone showed up just once. The rearrangement uses TRBV28 and TRBJ2-2, with D perhaps matching TRBD1 (6 bases). The CDR3 extends over 16 amino acids. Trimming stripped 3 bases from V and 6 bases from J, with 17 bases between. CDR1 is MDHEN and CDR2 is SYDVKM in the germline V gene. CDR3 sequence: CASSFDFSGVAGELFF. CDR3 coding DNA: TGTGCCAGCAGTTTCGATTTTTCAGGGGTAGCCGGGGAGCTGTTTTTT.

In DNA form, the CDR3 reads TGTGCCAGTAGTAGGGGACTTCCTAGCACAGATACGCAGTATTTT. This codes for CASSRGLPSTDTQYF. The J gene is TRBJ2-3, the V gene TRBV19, with D tentatively TRBD2 (6 bases). CDR1 and CDR2 (germline): LNHDA, SQIVND (reference sequence). The V end lost 4 bases, the J end lost 0 bases, and 11 bases lay between the germline ends. This CDR3 spans 15 amino acids.

This chain uses TRBV30 with TRBJ1-1, with TRBD1 matching 9 bases. CDR3 length: 14 residues. The germline gives CDR1 GTSNPN, CDR2 SVGIG (reference sequence). After removal of 3 bases from V and 5 bases from J, the junction contained 7 bases not matched to a gene. The CDR3 DNA is TGTGCCTGGAGGGTATGGACAGGGGATACTGAAGCTTTCTTT. Amino acid sequence: CAWRVWTGDTEAFF.